Sequencing of this T cell receptor beta chain was carried out in a study of blood T cells in healthy people across ages (dated by TCRdb to about 2015). A note on the overall study: In model experiments, template switching captured roughly one uniquely barcoded TCR beta cDNA molecule for every two T cells. Age-related changes in TCR beta repertoire diversity were measured in the study by deep sequencing normalized with unique cDNA molecular identifiers. Four age groups were formed from the donors: young (average about 17 years), middle-aged (approximately 40), aged (62) and long-lived (roughly 81). Donors of different ages were randomly distributed across sequencing lanes to avoid experimental bias. For two donors (one aged 18 to 30 and one aged 80 or older), the study analyzed two additional independent replicas of 1 million unique cDNA reads from the same blood draw. What the research found in general, with its limitations: Observed TCR beta diversity correlated strongly with the percentage of naive T cells measured by flow cytometry. As age increased, observed TCR beta diversity per million T cells dropped in a roughly linear way, and a significant reduction was already evident by age 40. Since profiling was done on bulk unsorted PBMCs, naive and antigen-experienced compartments could not be conclusively compared. Estimates of total diversity from one million sequenced T cells were regarded as lower bounds and underestimates. Compared with the aged group, the long-lived group had more naive CD4+ T cells, fewer expanded clones and increased TCR diversity, a pattern suggesting age selection. The CMV infection status of donors was not known, potentially confounding age-related changes in expanded clonotypes.

Donors were a few dozen systemically healthy Caucasian individuals from Russia aged 6 to 90 years. Around 10 milliliters of peripheral blood were collected from each donor into EDTA-treated Vacutainer tubes. PBMCs were isolated by Ficoll-Paque density-gradient centrifugation, with at least 7 million obtained per sample. Trizol reagent was used to extract total RNA from PBMCs, with at least 5 micrograms per sample. For every donor, an aliquot of PBMCs went through flow cytometry to measure the percentages of naive CD45RAhigh/CD27high T cells. On this clonotype: Its antigen has not been determined. Within one base of it there is no much larger clone, and no base qualities were kept.

Library preparation used 5' RACE. These reads were obtained on an Illumina HiSeq 2500. The second PCR ran for roughly 7 to 12 cycles and used a J-beta primer mix along with a sample-barcoded 5' primer. A unique molecular identifier was introduced onto each TCR beta cDNA molecule by a template-switch 5' adaptor carrying 12 random nucleotides. Each sample yielded at least 2.5 million CDR3-containing paired-end reads. All of the RNA was converted into first-strand cDNA using the Mint cDNA synthesis kit, with a TRBC-specific oligonucleotide serving as the primer. All cDNA was treated with uracil-DNA glycosylase and then went through a first 18-cycle PCR with the universal primers M1SS and BC2_uni_R. Processing in the source paper ran as follows. Normalization of each sample was performed by random selection of 1 million high-quality reads, each carrying a distinct molecular identifier. Reads sharing molecular identifiers were discarded rather than binned into consensus sequences. MiTCR, with a Q25 quality threshold and the strictest error-elimination algorithm, was used for CDR3 identification, clonotype clustering and error correction. A nonparametric unseen species model with Euler transformation was used to estimate a lower bound on total TCR beta diversity. TCRdb handled the public reads itself, with Q25 trimming in fastp and clone calling in MiXCR, and kept productive beta chains. Each CDR3 protein gets just one entry, which takes the most common genes and DNA from the rows behind it. These V and J calls are TCRdb output, not the study's own analysis. Counted in this sample were hundreds of thousands of distinct CDR3 sequences; around 30% of them appeared once. The ten largest account for approximately 15% of the sample.

Source material: blood. The clonotype was recovered from an elderly woman in good health.

Here is the DNA: TGCAGTGCCCCTTCACCGGGACTAGCGTGCAATGAGCAGTTCTTC. It specifies CSAPSPGLACNEQFF. The chain is made from TRBV20-1 and TRBJ2-1, with 10 bases in between that match TRBD2. The CDR3 starts with the cysteine, ends with the phenylalanine, and has 15 residues. The DNA shown is the 45-base CDR3, in frame from base 1. CDR1 and CDR2, per the germline V gene (reference sequence), are DFQATT and SNEGSKA. Here V drops 6 bases and J drops 6 bases, and the junction holds 11 bases not matched to any gene.